This T cell receptor beta chain was identified in a study of T cell responses to AZD1222 COVID-19 vaccine. Study-level results: Two AZD1222 doses significantly raised spike-specific TCR breadth and depth over controls. Clonal diversity was possibly underestimated, and the donors were mostly white British, with more females. Spike-wide vaccine-associated CD4 TCRs dominated at 160-218 and 743-854.

CDR3 length equals 14 residues. Germline loops: CDR1 SGHKS, CDR2 YYEKEE (reference sequence). J was trimmed by 4 bases and V by 2 bases; bases with no gene match: 5. On this clone: No antigen is known for it.

Some clones are missing from TCRdb's copy, which holds only in-frame ones; the method was immunoSEQ multiplex PCR. This sample has some 120,000 clones, with roughly 86% found just once. Pooling of second doses given at about 4 or about 12 weeks was done. The chain couples TRBV5-5 to TRBJ1-2, with 7 bases aligning to TRBD1. The sequences come from peripheral blood, collected 28 days after the second AZD1222 dose. The receptor's source is an adult who received the AZD1222 COVID-19 vaccine. The CDR3 protein is CASSLATGSYGYTF. DNA for the CDR3: TGTGCCAGCAGCTTAGCGACAGGGAGCTATGGCTACACCTTC. The complete variable domain, with remaining parts taken from reference TRBV5-5 and TRBJ1-2, reads DAGVTQSPTHLIKTRGQQVTLRCSPISGHKSVSWYQQVLGQGPQFIFQYYEKEERGRGNFPDRFSARQFPNYSSELNVNALLLGDSALYLCASSLATGSYGYTFGSGTRLTVV.